The 7 T cell receptor beta chains presented below share a single source sample, sequenced in a study of CD8 T cells in ankylosing spondylitis. TCRdb ran MiXCR on the 5' RACE reads and lists one entry per CDR3 protein. The data show a few hundred thousand distinct CDR3 sequences, about 18% seen once. Specimen: blood, either unsorted or a sorted T cell fraction (not recorded which). The receptors were gathered from a male donor with ankylosing spondylitis or in good health (not recorded which).

This clonotype was detected only a few times. This chain links TRBV7-9 with TRBJ2-7, with unresolved D. Germline values: CDR1 SEHNR, CDR2 FQNEAQ (reference sequence). This CDR3 is 12 amino acids long. V shed 5 bases and J shed 5 bases, with 10 bases lying between them. In DNA, the CDR3 is TGTGCCAGCAGCCCGACCCCCAACGAGCAGTACTTC. It encodes CASSPTPNEQYF.

This clonotype has just a few counts. The chain employs TRBV6-5 and TRBJ2-6; D is unclear. Trimming shortened V by 4 bases and J by 0 bases, and 7 bases separated the two germline ends. Germline CDR1 and CDR2: MNHEY and SVGAGI. The CDR3 spans 15 residues. The CDR3 sequence: CASSSRISGANVLTF. In DNA, the CDR3 is TGTGCCAGCAGTTCAAGAATCTCTGGGGCCAACGTCCTGACTTTC.

The V call is TRBV29-1, the J call TRBJ2-7, with D maybe TRBD1 (6 bases). Trimming removed 5 bases from V and 2 bases from J, with 10 bases in between. Germline CDR1 and CDR2: SQVTM and ANQGSEA. The CDR3 consists of 12 residues. The CDR3 bases are TGCAGCGTTTACAGGGCCCCCTACGAGCAGTACTTC. This gives the protein CSVYRAPYEQYF.

With respect to this clonotype: With a much larger clone just one base away, this may be a read error. In this CDR3 the conserved last residue, phenylalanine or tryptophan, is missing, so a read error is likely. The rearrangement links TRBV4-3 to TRBJ2-3; TRBD2 is a possible D gene (6 bases). Trimming stripped 5 bases from V and 6 bases from J, with 18 bases between. The length of the CDR3 is 15 residues. Germline-derived CDR1 and CDR2 are LGHNA and YSLEER. Here the CDR3 reads CASSAVASRGDTQYY. The CDR3 bases are TGCGCCAGCAGCGCAGTAGCGAGCCGGGGGGATACGCAGTATTAT.

This clonotype was seen ten or more times. The rearrangement links TRBV10-3 to TRBJ2-5; TRBD1 agrees at 7 bases. The ends lost 6 bases at V and 1 base at J; junction bases unmatched: 5. This CDR3 is built from 14 residues. Germline CDR1 reads ENHRY; CDR2 reads SYGVKD. CDR3 amino acids: CAISHRDSQETQYF. The CDR3 bases are TGTGCCATCAGCCACCGGGACAGCCAAGAGACCCAGTACTTC.

This clonotype was counted at least ten times. The gene calls are TRBV29-1 and TRBJ2-7; 7 bases are a match to TRBD2. Trimming cost V 2 bases and J 5 bases; bases outside gene matches: 3. This CDR3 region has 12 residues. Germline CDR1 reads SQVTM; CDR2 reads ANQGSEA. CDR3 bases: TGCAGCGTTGAATCTGGACTAGACGAGCAGTACTTC. As protein: CSVESGLDEQYF.

The rearrangement uses TRBV6-5 and TRBJ2-3, with TRBD2 matching 9 bases. The CDR3 is 15 amino acids. J was trimmed by 2 bases and V by 6 bases; bases with no gene match: 6. CDR1 is MNHEY, CDR2 SVGAGI, per germline. The CDR3, as DNA: TGTGCCAGCAGAGAGCTAGCGGGGTCCACAGATACGCAGTATTTT. Protein product: CASRELAGSTDTQYF.